These 16 T cell receptor beta chains originate from one sample sequenced in a study of T cells in Graves' hyperthyroidism and ophthalmopathy. The TCR beta CDR3 regions underwent amplification using RNA transcripts as the source. A set of HTBI primers served as the primers for a first-round RT-PCR of the TCR CDR3. TCRdb recomputed calls from the multiplex PCR reads with MiXCR, one row per CDR3 protein. The data hold about 420,000 distinct CDR3 sequences, with roughly an eighth observed a single time. The material sequenced was blood. Receptor source: a woman younger than 30 with Graves' hyperthyroidism.

The table lists this clonotype with many counts. This chain uses TRBV20-1 with TRBJ2-7, with D unclear. There are 13 residues in the CDR3. The germline V gene has CDR1 DFQATT and CDR2 SNEGSKA (reference sequence). The V and J ends lost 0 bases and 3 bases respectively, with 9 bases between them. The chain's CDR3 is CSARDSPYYEQYF. CDR3 DNA: TGCAGTGCTAGAGATTCTCCCTACTACGAGCAGTACTTC.

This clonotype appeared many times. V is TRBV14 and J is TRBJ1-2; D may be TRBD1 (5 bases). Germline V gene lookup returns CDR1 SGHDN and CDR2 FVKESK. The CDR3 covers 14 residues. The V end was cut by 4 bases, the J end by 5 bases, with 14 bases between. The CDR3 DNA sequence: TGTGCCAGCAGCCGGATTCAGGGTCCGTATGGCTACACCTTC. Translating it yields CASSRIQGPYGYTF.

This clonotype has ten or more counts. The V gene is TRBV5-1, the J gene TRBJ2-7, with TRBD2 identical over 13 bases. The CDR3 runs to 14 residues. Germline loops: CDR1 SGHRS, CDR2 YFSETQ. V was pared by 4 bases and J by 6 bases, with 4 bases of the junction left unmatched. The CDR3, as DNA: TGCGCCAGCAGCCTGGGGACTAGCGGGATCGAGCAGTACTTC. Encoded protein: CASSLGTSGIEQYF.

A few counts support this clonotype. This chain uses TRBV7-2 with TRBJ1-3; no definite D call. The V end lost 1 base, the J end lost 4 bases, and 11 bases lay between the germline ends. CDR3 length: 15 amino acids. The germline V gene encodes CDR1 SGHTA and CDR2 FQGNSA. The CDR3: CASSLEGGLGNTIYF. For the CDR3, the DNA is TGTGCCAGCAGCTTAGAAGGTGGCCTGGGAAACACCATATATTTT.

In its sample, this clonotype was seen many times. V is TRBV5-1 and J is TRBJ2-1; 8 nucleotides agree with TRBD2. CDR1 is SGHRS and CDR2 is YFSETQ in the germline V gene. The CDR3 consists of 17 residues. Germline trimming cut 0 bases from V and 3 bases from J; bases unmatched to any gene: 8. CDR3 sequence: CASSLDGGGVNYNEQFF. The CDR3 DNA reads TGCGCCAGCAGCTTGGACGGGGGGGGCGTAAACTACAATGAGCAGTTCTTC.

This clonotype was picked up many times. The chain joins TRBV6-1 to TRBJ2-5, with D unresolved. The CDR3 spans 14 residues. The germline V gene encodes CDR1 MNHNS and CDR2 SASEGT. Deletions cut 7 bases from V and 5 bases from J, with 17 bases between. CDR3 DNA: TGTGCCAGCATGTTTACCCTCTATGGGGAGACCCAGTACTTC. The encoded protein is CASMFTLYGETQYF.

This clonotype has a count of ten or more. J is TRBJ1-1 and V is TRBV28; unclear D gene. V was pared by 3 bases and J by 2 bases, with 10 bases between. Germline CDR1 MDHEN, CDR2 SYDVKM. The CDR3 is 14 amino acids. As DNA, the CDR3 is TGTGCCAGCAGTTTGGGCCAGAGAAACACTGAAGCTTTCTTT. It is translated as CASSLGQRNTEAFF.

The chain employs TRBV25-1 and TRBJ2-7; D gene uncertain. This CDR3 is built from 13 residues. V was trimmed by 3 bases and J by 5 bases, leaving 11 bases between them. Germline V gene data show CDR1 as MGHDK and CDR2 as SYGVNS. CDR3 DNA sequence: TGTGCCAGCAGTGACGGCCTAATCGACGAGCAGTACTTC. Its protein is CASSDGLIDEQYF.

This clonotype was detected ten times or more. The CDR3 loop is CASSRQLGPDTQYF. The CDR3 nucleotides read TGTGCCAGCAGCCGTCAGTTAGGGCCAGATACGCAGTATTTT. The rearrangement uses TRBV3-1 and TRBJ2-3; the D is unclear. Germline V gives CDR1 LGHDT, CDR2 YNNKEL (reference sequence). The germline V and J ends were trimmed by 4 bases and 4 bases, with 12 bases remaining between them. CDR3 length: 14 residues.

This clonotype was counted ten times or more. V and J are TRBV7-2 and TRBJ2-5; D is ambiguous. V lost 2 bases and J lost 2, with 6 bases in between. This CDR3 region has 13 residues. CDR1 and CDR2 from the germline V gene are SGHTA and FQGNSA. The DNA of the CDR3 is TGTGCCAGCAGCTTATGGCAGCAAGAGACCCAGTACTTC. Protein product: CASSLWQQETQYF.

This chain uses TRBV19 with TRBJ2-7, with D perhaps TRBD1 (5 bases). The CDR3 length is 13 residues. V was trimmed by 0 bases and J by 6 bases, leaving 9 bases between them. Germline CDR1 is LNHDA and CDR2 is SQIVND (reference sequence). Here the CDR3 reads CASSIEPRGEQYF. The CDR3 nucleotides are TGTGCCAGTAGTATAGAACCTAGGGGCGAGCAGTACTTC.

This clonotype appeared many times. The chain couples TRBV30 to TRBJ2-2, with 10 bases aligning to TRBD1. This CDR3 has 18 amino acids. CDR1 and CDR2 (germline): GTSNPN, SVGIG (reference sequence). The V and J ends lost 4 bases and 7 bases, in that order; junction bases with no gene match: 18. The CDR3 is CAWIRTGGRQTRSGELFF. The CDR3, as DNA: TGTGCCTGGATCCGGACAGGGGGAAGACAAACGAGAAGCGGGGAGCTGTTTTTT.

The table lists this clonotype with a few counts. The CDR3 coding sequence is TGTGCCAGCAGCTCCTCAGGGGGCGCAGGATCACCCCTCCACTTT. Encoded protein: CASSSSGGAGSPLHF. This chain joins TRBV7-9 and TRBJ1-6; 8 nucleotides line up with TRBD1. Germline CDR1 reads SEHNR; CDR2 reads FQNEAQ (reference sequence). The CDR3 totals 15 residues. The junction had 9 bases not matched to a gene; V was cut back by 4 bases and J by 10 bases.

The table lists this clonotype with many counts. The chain is built from TRBV5-1 and TRBJ2-1; TRBD2 matches 11 bases. This CDR3 is built from 16 residues. CDR1 is SGHRS and CDR2 is YFSETQ in the germline V gene. V lost 3 bases to trimming and J lost 0 bases; unmatched junction nucleotides: 2. DNA of the CDR3: TGCGCCAGCAGCTCGGGACTAGCGGTCTCCTACAATGAGCAGTTCTTC. The encoded protein is CASSSGLAVSYNEQFF.

The V call is TRBV19, the J call TRBJ2-4; 9 nucleotides match TRBD1. CDR1 is LNHDA and CDR2 is SQIVND in the germline V gene (reference sequence). Losses at the gene ends were 5 bases for V and 6 bases for J; bases not matched to a gene: 8. The CDR3 covers 15 residues. CDR3 in DNA: TGTGCCAGTAGTGCACAGGGGGCTGGGTTAAACATTCAGTACTTC. This gives the protein CASSAQGAGLNIQYF. Based on the CDR3 plus reference TRBV19 and TRBJ2-4, the full variable domain is DGGITQSPKYLFRKEGQNVTLSCEQNLNHDAMYWYRQDPGQGLRLIYYSQIVNDFQKGDIAEGYSVSREKKESFPLTVTSAQKNPTAFYLCASSAQGAGLNIQYFGAGTRLSVL.

This clonotype has ten or more counts. The chain is built from TRBV5-1 and TRBJ2-7, with TRBD2 matching over 13 bases. The CDR3 length is 14 residues. In germline, CDR1 is SGHRS, CDR2 YFSETQ. V dropped 5 bases and J dropped 5; count of bases not matched to a gene: 4. CDR3 in DNA: TGCGCCAGCAGGCCCGGGACTAGCGGGAACGAGCAGTACTTC. It codes for CASRPGTSGNEQYF.